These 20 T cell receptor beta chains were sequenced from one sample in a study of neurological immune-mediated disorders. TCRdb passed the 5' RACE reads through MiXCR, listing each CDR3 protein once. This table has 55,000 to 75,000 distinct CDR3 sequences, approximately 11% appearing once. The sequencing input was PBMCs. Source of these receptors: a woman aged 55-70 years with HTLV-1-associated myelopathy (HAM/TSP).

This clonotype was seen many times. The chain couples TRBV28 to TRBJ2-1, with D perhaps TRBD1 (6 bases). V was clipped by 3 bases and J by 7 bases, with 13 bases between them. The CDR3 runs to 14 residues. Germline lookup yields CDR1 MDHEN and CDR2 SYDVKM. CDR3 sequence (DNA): TGTGCCAGCAGTTTGCCGCTCAGGGGTAATGAGCAGTTCTTC. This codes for CASSLPLRGNEQFF.

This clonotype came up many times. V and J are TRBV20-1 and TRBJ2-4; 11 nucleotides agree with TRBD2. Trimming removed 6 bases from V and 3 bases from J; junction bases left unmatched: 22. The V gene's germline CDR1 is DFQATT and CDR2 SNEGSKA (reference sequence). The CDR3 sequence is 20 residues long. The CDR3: CSAAGLLAGGPQSSKNIQYF. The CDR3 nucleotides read TGCAGTGCCGCAGGCCTCTTAGCGGGAGGGCCACAGTCTAGCAAAAACATTCAGTACTTC.

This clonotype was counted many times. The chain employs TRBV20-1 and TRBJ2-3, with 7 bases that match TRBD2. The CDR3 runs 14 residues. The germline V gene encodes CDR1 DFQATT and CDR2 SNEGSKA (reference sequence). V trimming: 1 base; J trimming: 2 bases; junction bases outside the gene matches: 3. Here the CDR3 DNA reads TGCAGTGCTAGAGGGGGACTAACCACAGATACGCAGTATTTT. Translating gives CSARGGLTTDTQYF.

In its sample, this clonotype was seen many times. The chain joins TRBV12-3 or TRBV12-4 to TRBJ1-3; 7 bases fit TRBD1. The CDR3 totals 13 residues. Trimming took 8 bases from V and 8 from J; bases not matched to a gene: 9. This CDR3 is CASGTGVKDTIYF. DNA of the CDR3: TGTGCCAGCGGCACAGGGGTTAAGGACACCATATATTTT.

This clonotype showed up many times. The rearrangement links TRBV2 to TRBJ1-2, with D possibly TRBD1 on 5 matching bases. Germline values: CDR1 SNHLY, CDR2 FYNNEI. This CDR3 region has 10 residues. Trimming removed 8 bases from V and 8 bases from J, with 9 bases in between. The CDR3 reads CASLGDGYTF. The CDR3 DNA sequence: TGTGCCAGCCTGGGGGACGGCTACACCTTC.

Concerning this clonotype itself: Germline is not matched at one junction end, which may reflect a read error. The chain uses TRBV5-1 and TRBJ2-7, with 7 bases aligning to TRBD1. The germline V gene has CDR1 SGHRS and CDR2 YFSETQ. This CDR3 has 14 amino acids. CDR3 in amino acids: CTRSLPGTAYEQYF. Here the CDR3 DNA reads TGCACCAGAAGCTTGCCCGGGACAGCCTACGAGCAGTACTTC.

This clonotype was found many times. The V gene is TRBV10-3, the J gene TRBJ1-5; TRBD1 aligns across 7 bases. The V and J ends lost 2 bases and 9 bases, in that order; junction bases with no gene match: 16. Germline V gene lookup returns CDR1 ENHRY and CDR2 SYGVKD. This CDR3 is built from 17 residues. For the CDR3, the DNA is TGTGCCATCAGTGAGCTGACCCCAGGGGGTGCCCAAGGGCCCCAGCATTTT. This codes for CAISELTPGGAQGPQHF.

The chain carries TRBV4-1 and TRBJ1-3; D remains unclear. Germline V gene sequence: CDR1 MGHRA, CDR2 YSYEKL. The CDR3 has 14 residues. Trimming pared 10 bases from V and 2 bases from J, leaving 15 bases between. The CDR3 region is CAINQEVAGNTIYF. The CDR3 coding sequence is TGCGCCATCAACCAAGAGGTGGCTGGAAACACCATATATTTT.

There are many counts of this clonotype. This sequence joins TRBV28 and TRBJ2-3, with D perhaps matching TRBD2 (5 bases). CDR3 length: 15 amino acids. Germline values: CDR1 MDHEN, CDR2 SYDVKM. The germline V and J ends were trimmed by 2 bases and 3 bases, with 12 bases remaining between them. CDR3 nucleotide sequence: TGTGCCAGCAGTTTACTGAGGGAGAAGACAGATACGCAGTATTTT. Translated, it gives CASSLLREKTDTQYF. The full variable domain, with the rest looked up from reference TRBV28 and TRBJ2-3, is DVKVTQSSRYLVKRTGEKVFLECVQDMDHENMFWYRQDPGLGLRLIYFSYDVKMKEKGDIPEGYSVSREKKERFSLILESASTNQTSMYLCASSLLREKTDTQYFGPGTRLTVL.

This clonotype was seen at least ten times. CDR3 residues: CASSNNRNTEAFF. CDR3 bases: TGTGCCAGCAGCAATAACAGGAACACTGAAGCTTTCTTT. The chain recombines TRBV7-2 with TRBJ1-1; D call uncertain. This CDR3 contains 13 residues. V shed 5 bases and J shed 1 base, with 8 bases lying between them. Germline V gives CDR1 SGHTA, CDR2 FQGNSA.

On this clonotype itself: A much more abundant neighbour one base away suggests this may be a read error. CDR3 residues: CASSVGSQRSYNEHFF. CDR3 in DNA: TGTGCCAGCAGCGTAGGTAGCCAGCGCTCCTACAATGAGCACTTCTTC. The V and J genes are TRBV9 and TRBJ2-1; unclear D gene. This CDR3 spans 16 amino acids. Germline-derived CDR1 and CDR2 are SGDLS and YYNGEE.

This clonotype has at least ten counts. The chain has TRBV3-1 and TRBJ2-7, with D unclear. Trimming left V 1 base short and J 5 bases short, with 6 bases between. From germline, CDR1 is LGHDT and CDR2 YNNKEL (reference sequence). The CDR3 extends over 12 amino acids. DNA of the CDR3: TGTGCCAGCAGCCAAGGGTTCCACGAGCAGTACTTC. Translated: CASSQGFHEQYF.

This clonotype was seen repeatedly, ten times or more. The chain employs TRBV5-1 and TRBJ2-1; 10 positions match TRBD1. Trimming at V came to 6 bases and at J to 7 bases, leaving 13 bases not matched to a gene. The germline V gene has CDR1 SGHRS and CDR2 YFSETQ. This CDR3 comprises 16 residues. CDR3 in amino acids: CASTLPGGQGWNEQFF. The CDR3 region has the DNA TGCGCCAGCACCCTCCCCGGGGGACAGGGGTGGAATGAGCAGTTCTTC.

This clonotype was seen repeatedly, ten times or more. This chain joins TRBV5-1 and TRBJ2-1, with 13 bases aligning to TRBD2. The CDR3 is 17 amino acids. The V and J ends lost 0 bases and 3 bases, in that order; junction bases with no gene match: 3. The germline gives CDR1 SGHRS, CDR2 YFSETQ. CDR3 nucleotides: TGCGCCAGCAGCTTGGGGACTAGCGGGAGAGGCTACAATGAGCAGTTCTTC. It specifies CASSLGTSGRGYNEQFF.

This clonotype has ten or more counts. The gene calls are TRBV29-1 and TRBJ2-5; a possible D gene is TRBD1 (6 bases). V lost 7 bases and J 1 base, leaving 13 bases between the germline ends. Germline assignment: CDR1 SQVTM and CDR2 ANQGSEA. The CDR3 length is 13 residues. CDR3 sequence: CSGYTGIQETQYF. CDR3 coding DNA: TGCAGCGGTTATACAGGGATCCAAGAGACCCAGTACTTC.

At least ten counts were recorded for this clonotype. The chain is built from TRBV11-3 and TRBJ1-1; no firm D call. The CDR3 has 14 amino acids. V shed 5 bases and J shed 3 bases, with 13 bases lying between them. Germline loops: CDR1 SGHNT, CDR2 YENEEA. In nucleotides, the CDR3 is TGTGCCAGCAGCCAATCACCTACGGACACTGAAGCTTTCTTT. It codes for CASSQSPTDTEAFF.

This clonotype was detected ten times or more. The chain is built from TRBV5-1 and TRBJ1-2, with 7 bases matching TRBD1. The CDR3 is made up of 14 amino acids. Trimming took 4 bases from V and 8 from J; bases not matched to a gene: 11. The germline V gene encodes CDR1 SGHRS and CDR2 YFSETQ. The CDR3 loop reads CASSQNPGGKGYTF. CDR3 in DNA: TGCGCCAGCAGCCAAAACCCAGGGGGAAAAGGCTACACCTTC.

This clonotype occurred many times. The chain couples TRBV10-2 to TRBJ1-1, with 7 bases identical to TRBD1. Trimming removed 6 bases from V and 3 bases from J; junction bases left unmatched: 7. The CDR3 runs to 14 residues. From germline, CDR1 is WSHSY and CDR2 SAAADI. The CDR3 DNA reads TGCGCCAGCAGCCGACAGGGAAGAGACACTGAAGCTTTCTTT. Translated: CASSRQGRDTEAFF.

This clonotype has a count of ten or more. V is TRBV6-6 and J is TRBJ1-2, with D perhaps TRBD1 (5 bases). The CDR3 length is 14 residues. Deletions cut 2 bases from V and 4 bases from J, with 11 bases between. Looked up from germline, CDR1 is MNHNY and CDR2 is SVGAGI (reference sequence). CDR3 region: CASSYDRIFYGYTF. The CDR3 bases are TGTGCCAGCAGTTACGACAGAATCTTCTATGGCTACACCTTC.

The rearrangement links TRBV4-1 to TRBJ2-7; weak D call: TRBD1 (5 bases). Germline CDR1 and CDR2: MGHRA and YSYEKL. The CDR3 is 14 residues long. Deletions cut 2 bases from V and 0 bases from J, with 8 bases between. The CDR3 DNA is TGCGCCAGCAGCCAAACGACAGCCTCCTACGAGCAGTACTTC. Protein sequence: CASSQTTASYEQYF.